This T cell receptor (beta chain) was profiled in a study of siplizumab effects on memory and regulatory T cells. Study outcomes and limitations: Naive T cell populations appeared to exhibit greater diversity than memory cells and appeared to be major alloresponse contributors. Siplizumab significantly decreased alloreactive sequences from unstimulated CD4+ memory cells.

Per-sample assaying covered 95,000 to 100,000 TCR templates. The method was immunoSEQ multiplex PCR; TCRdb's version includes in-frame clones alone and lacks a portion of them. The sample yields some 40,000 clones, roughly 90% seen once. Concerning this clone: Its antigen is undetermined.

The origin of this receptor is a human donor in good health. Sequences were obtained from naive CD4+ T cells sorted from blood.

The CDR3 DNA reads as TGTGCCAGCTCACCGAGCGGGAGAGTCCCAGATACGCAGTATTTT. Protein product: CASSPSGRVPDTQYF. This chain joins TRBV18 and TRBJ2-3; 8 bases fit TRBD2. The CDR3 is 15 amino acids. Germline CDR1 KGHSH, CDR2 LQKENI. The junction had 6 bases not matched to a gene; V was cut back by 3 bases and J by 4 bases.